This TCR beta chain stems from a study of tumor-infiltrating lymphocytes in primary liver carcinoma. On this clonotype: A much bigger clone sits one base away, suggesting this may be a read error.

From 500 ng of total RNA, TCR beta-specific cDNA was reverse-transcribed using a constant-region primer. Libraries for TCR beta were built through three nested multiplex PCR rounds, which together made up a slightly modified ARM-PCR procedure. Forward primers for TRBV1-TRBV30 and a C-beta reverse primer served the first two PCR rounds, at approximately 10 cycles each. Via MiXCR, TCRdb re-called the multiplex PCR reads, giving one row per CDR3 protein. This table has roughly 53,000 distinct CDR3 sequences, over 65% appearing once. The V gene's germline CDR1 is SEHNR and CDR2 FQNEAQ (reference sequence). This CDR3 comprises 15 residues. The roughly 17-31 mg bulk tissue piece was not sorted before simultaneous RNA and DNA extraction.

The sample taken for sequencing was liver tumor tissue from sampling region 2. Subset denoted: tumor region T2, inferior pole. The source of this sequence is a man aged 35 to 55 with primary liver carcinoma and hepatitis B virus infection. The V and J genes are TRBV7-9 and TRBJ2-7; possibly TRBD2 for D (5 bases). The CDR3 coding sequence is TGTGCCAGCCGCTTAGCGAATAGGGAATCCTACGAGCAGTACTTC. Translated: CASRLANRESYEQYF.